This T cell receptor (beta chain) was sequenced during a study of cytotoxic CD8 clonotypes in ibrutinib-treated CLL. Study background: Responses: approximately 24 partial, 2 complete; after median about 70 months, around 14 stayed remitted, roughly 12 progressed. After a median roughly twelve months on treatment (6 to 36), response samples were drawn. Notes on the study in general: Lymph node repertoires were not studied, and sampling times were unmatched.

Comment on this clone: Its antigen remains unknown.

V lost 4 bases and J lost 8, with 23 bases in between. CDR1 is SGHAT, CDR2 FQNNGV, per germline. CDR3 size: 17 residues. TCRdb's copy holds only in-frame clones and misses some; the assay was immunoSEQ multiplex PCR. The sample includes 120,000 to 150,000 clones, approximately 90% of them seen just once. The source is a human donor with chronic lymphocytic leukemia. Source: PBMCs, taken after 12 months of ibrutinib treatment. The chain combines TRBV11-2 with TRBJ2-2, with a tentative D call TRBD2 (6 bases). The DNA for the CDR3 is TGTGCCAGCAGCTCCAATTTCGCGACTAGGATCCAGGGGGAGCTGTTTTTT. Its translation is CASSSNFATRIQGELFF.